Shown below are 9 T cell receptor beta chains from a single sample sequenced in a study of T-cell memory formation after mild COVID-19. TCRdb re-called the 5' RACE reads through MiXCR, storing one row per CDR3 protein. The sample has 140,000 to 150,000 distinct CDR3 sequences; around 5.8% are singletons. Sequences were obtained from PBMCs or a T cell subset sorted from them (not recorded which). All receptors derive from an adult woman who had mild COVID-19 (a few samples of this study predate the infection). Cell type and time point are not known.

The V gene is TRBV24-1, the J gene TRBJ2-1; 8 nucleotides align to TRBD2. Germline CDR1 KGHDR, CDR2 SFDVKD. The CDR3 runs to 17 residues. The J segment lost 9 bases and the V segment lost 4 bases, leaving 16 bases of the junction unmatched. The CDR3 DNA sequence: TGTGCCACCAGTGACCCGTCGGGGGGGTCATACATCGGTGAGCAGTTCTTC. Its protein product is CATSDPSGGSYIGEQFF.

This chain joins TRBV24-1 and TRBJ2-1; 12 positions agree with TRBD2. V lost 4 bases, J lost 7 bases, and 4 bases stayed unmatched. The germline V gene has CDR1 KGHDR and CDR2 SFDVKD. The CDR3 runs 15 residues. Written as DNA, the CDR3 is TGTGCCACCAGTGAGGCTAGCGGGAGGGCGAATGAGCAGTTCTTC. Protein sequence: CATSEASGRANEQFF.

This clonotype was seen at least ten times. This chain connects TRBV5-1 to TRBJ2-1, with TRBD2 matching 8 bases. Germline values: CDR1 SGHRS, CDR2 YFSETQ. Germline trimming cut 0 bases from V and 7 bases from J; bases unmatched to any gene: 9. This CDR3 is built from 16 residues. CDR3 region: CASSLGRGLGANEQFF. The CDR3 DNA follows: TGCGCCAGCAGCTTGGGCCGGGGACTAGGTGCGAATGAGCAGTTCTTC.

This clonotype came up many times. This chain's CDR3 is CASSPTSGYEQYF. CDR3 nucleotides: TGTGCCAGCAGCCCGACTAGCGGCTACGAGCAGTACTTC. The genes are TRBV7-6 and TRBJ2-7, with 9 bases aligning to TRBD2. The germline gives CDR1 SGHVS, CDR2 FNYEAQ. The V and J ends lost 5 bases and 3 bases, in that order; junction bases with no gene match: 2. This CDR3 comprises 13 residues.

Ten or more counts support this clonotype. The CDR3 loop is CSARDRRTMNTGELFF. CDR3 in DNA: TGCAGTGCTAGAGATCGCCGGACAATGAACACCGGGGAGCTGTTTTTT. The chain has TRBV20-1 and TRBJ2-2, with TRBD1 as a possible D gene (5 bases). Germline CDR1 is DFQATT and CDR2 is SNEGSKA (reference sequence). The CDR3 loop spans 16 amino acids. Trimming removed 0 bases from V and 1 base from J, with 12 bases in between.

This clonotype was picked up many times. The rearrangement links TRBV7-8 to TRBJ2-3; D gene unclear. V lost 5 bases to trimming and J lost 5 bases, with 8 bases between them. The CDR3 totals 12 residues. CDR1 and CDR2 from the germline V gene are SGHVS and FQNEAQ. The DNA for the CDR3 is TGTGCCAGCAGCCCCCCCATAGATACGCAGTATTTT. It translates to CASSPPIDTQYF.

This clonotype was found a few times. J is TRBJ1-2 and V is TRBV5-1, with D perhaps matching TRBD1 (5 bases). The CDR3 has 16 amino acids. CDR1 is SGHRS, CDR2 YFSETQ, per germline. V dropped 1 base and J dropped 4 bases, with 17 bases sitting between them. CDR3 coding DNA: TGCGCCAGCAGCTTGCGACGGGGGATTGAGGGCTATGGCTACACCTTC. Its protein is CASSLRRGIEGYGYTF.

Ten or more counts support this clonotype. J is TRBJ2-7 and V is TRBV29-1; D is tentatively TRBD1 or TRBD2 (7 bases each). With 5 bases removed from V and 1 base from J, the gap between germline ends came to 18 bases. The germline V gene encodes CDR1 SQVTM and CDR2 ANQGSEA. CDR3 length: 15 amino acids. The DNA of the CDR3 is TGCAGCGTTCGGGGGGACAGATCCCCATCCTACGAGCAGTACTTC. Translation: CSVRGDRSPSYEQYF.

Only a few counts were recorded for this clonotype. J is TRBJ2-7 and V is TRBV5-1; D is ambiguous. The CDR3 is 13 amino acids. The ends were cut back, 0 bases at V and 3 bases at J, with 7 bases in the middle. The germline V gene has CDR1 SGHRS and CDR2 YFSETQ. The CDR3 loop reads CASSLEGNYEQYF. The CDR3 DNA is TGCGCCAGCAGCTTGGAAGGGAACTACGAGCAGTACTTC.